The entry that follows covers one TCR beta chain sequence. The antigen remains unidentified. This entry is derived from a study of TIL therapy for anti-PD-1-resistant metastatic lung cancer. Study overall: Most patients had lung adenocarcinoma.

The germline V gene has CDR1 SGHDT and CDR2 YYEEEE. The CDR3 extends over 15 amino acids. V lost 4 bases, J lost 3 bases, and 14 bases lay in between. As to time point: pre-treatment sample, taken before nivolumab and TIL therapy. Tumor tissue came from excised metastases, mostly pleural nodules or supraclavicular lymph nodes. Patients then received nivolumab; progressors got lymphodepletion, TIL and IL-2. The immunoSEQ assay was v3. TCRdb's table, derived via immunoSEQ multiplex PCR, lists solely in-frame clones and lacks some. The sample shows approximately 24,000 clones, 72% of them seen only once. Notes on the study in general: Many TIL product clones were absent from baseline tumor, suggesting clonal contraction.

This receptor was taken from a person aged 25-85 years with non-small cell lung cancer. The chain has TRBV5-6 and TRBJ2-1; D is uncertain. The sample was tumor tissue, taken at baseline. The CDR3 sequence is CASSPLRPDYNEQFF. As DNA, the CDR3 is TGTGCCAGCAGCCCCCTACGGCCCGACTACAATGAGCAGTTCTTC. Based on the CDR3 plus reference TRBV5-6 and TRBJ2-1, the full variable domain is DAGVTQSPTHLIKTRGQQVTLRCSPKSGHDTVSWYQQALGQGPQFIFQYYEEEERQRGNFPDRFSGHQFPNYSSELNVNALLLGDSALYLCASSPLRPDYNEQFFGPGTRLTVL.